Below, 23 T cell receptor beta chains from the same sample are listed, as sequenced in a study of human T cells and chemical hapten exposure. TCRdb analysed the RACE reads with MiXCR anew, one entry per CDR3 protein. The sample lists fewer than 200,000 distinct CDR3 sequences, approximately 31% seen once, with less than 3% in the top ten. Indicated time point: pre-sensitization, week 0. Described treatment: therapeutic diphenylcyclopropenone sensitization with weekly scalp DPC. The sample here was whole blood, taken in connection with sensitization to the hapten diphenylcyclopropenone (DPC). The receptors derive from a woman aged 25-40 years with alopecia areata. Some clones in this sample may be carry-over from other donors' samples.

The CDR3 region has the DNA TGCGCCAGCAGCCAAGGGGTGACTAGCGGGAGGCCGCGGGAGCAGTACTTC. It codes for CASSQGVTSGRPREQYF. This rearrangement joins TRBV4-3 to TRBJ2-7, with TRBD2 identical over 13 bases. V shed 1 base, J shed 7 bases, and the junction held 10 bases outside the gene matches. CDR3 length: 17 residues. The germline gives CDR1 LGHNA, CDR2 YSLEER.

This clonotype was found a few times. This rearrangement joins TRBV7-2 to TRBJ2-3; D is possibly TRBD2 (5 bases). The CDR3 is 14 amino acids. The ends were cut back, 6 bases at V and 4 bases at J, with 14 bases in the middle. The germline V gene encodes CDR1 SGHTA and CDR2 FQGNSA. CDR3 amino acids: CASSFGSGADTQYF. As DNA, the CDR3 is TGTGCCAGCAGTTTCGGCAGCGGCGCAGATACGCAGTATTTT.

The CDR3 coding sequence is TGCAGCGTTGTGTCGAGAATTCTCTACAATGAGCAGTTCTTC. Protein: CSVVSRILYNEQFF. The genes are TRBV29-1 and TRBJ2-1, with no clear D. CDR3 length: 14 amino acids. From germline, CDR1 is SQVTM and CDR2 ANQGSEA. The V and J ends lost 4 bases and 3 bases respectively, with 13 bases between them.

This clonotype has only a few counts. CDR3 DNA: TGCAGCGTTGGTCTCAGGGGGGCCCAAGAGACCCAGTACTTC. Its translation is CSVGLRGAQETQYF. The rearrangement joins TRBV29-1 to TRBJ2-5; maybe TRBD1 (7 bases). This CDR3 region has 14 residues. The germline V and J ends were trimmed by 4 bases and 1 base, with 13 bases remaining between them. CDR1 is SQVTM, CDR2 ANQGSEA, per germline.

The chain combines TRBV7-2 with TRBJ2-5; 9 positions agree with TRBD1. J gave up 5 bases and V 5 bases, and 3 bases lay outside the gene matches. From germline, CDR1 is SGHTA and CDR2 FQGNSA. The CDR3 totals 13 residues. The CDR3 spells CASSRDRAETQYF. CDR3 DNA sequence: TGTGCCAGCAGCCGGGACAGGGCTGAGACCCAGTACTTC.

This clonotype was detected only a few times. The CDR3 nucleotides read TGTGCCAGCAGTCCTAGACTAGCCTGGGAGCAGTTCTTC. Translation: CASSPRLAWEQFF. V gene TRBV27 combines with J gene TRBJ2-1, with 7 bases that match TRBD2. Germline V lookup: CDR1 MNHEY, CDR2 SMNVEV (reference sequence). The CDR3 runs 13 residues. Losses at the gene ends were 5 bases for V and 10 bases for J; bases not matched to a gene: 8.

This chain links TRBV20-1 with TRBJ2-7; TRBD1 aligns across 9 bases. After removal of 1 base from V and 6 bases from J, the junction contained 7 bases not matched to a gene. Germline values: CDR1 DFQATT, CDR2 SNEGSKA (reference sequence). There are 14 residues in the CDR3. DNA of the CDR3: TGCAGTGCTAGAGCCGCGAACAGGGGGCGCGAGCAGTACTTC. Protein: CSARAANRGREQYF.

This chain joins TRBV18 and TRBJ2-7; maybe TRBD1 (5 bases). The length of the CDR3 is 12 residues. Trimming pared 3 bases from V and 4 bases from J, leaving 7 bases between. CDR1 KGHSH and CDR2 LQKENI come from the germline V gene. The CDR3: CASSPDRYEQYF. CDR3 in DNA: TGTGCCAGCTCACCCGACAGATACGAGCAGTACTTC.

The gene calls are TRBV20-1 and TRBJ2-5, with D unresolved. V lost 5 bases and J lost 1, with 14 bases in between. Looked up from germline, CDR1 is DFQATT and CDR2 is SNEGSKA (reference sequence). There are 14 residues in the CDR3. CDR3: CSAGRSTGQETQYF. In nucleotides, the CDR3 is TGCAGTGCTGGCCGGAGCACGGGCCAAGAGACCCAGTACTTC.

This clonotype was seen only a few times. The rearrangement joins TRBV29-1 to TRBJ2-7; a weak D match, TRBD2 (6 bases). V gave up 4 bases and J gave up 2 bases, with 12 bases separating them. Per the germline V gene, CDR1 is SQVTM and CDR2 is ANQGSEA. The length of the CDR3 is 13 residues. CDR3 amino acids: CSVVREVTYEQYF. As DNA, the CDR3 is TGCAGCGTTGTCAGGGAGGTAACCTACGAGCAGTACTTC.

This rearrangement joins TRBV4-2 to TRBJ2-7; D may correspond to TRBD1 or TRBD2 (7 bases each). Trimming shortened V by 4 bases and J by 2 bases, and 15 bases separated the two germline ends. The CDR3 is 15 residues long. Germline values: CDR1 LGHNA, CDR2 YNFKEQ. The CDR3 loop is CASSPGGGMTYEQYF. The CDR3 region has the DNA TGTGCCAGCAGCCCAGGGGGGGGGATGACCTACGAGCAGTACTTC.

This clonotype has a handful of counts. This chain links TRBV20-1 with TRBJ2-7; either TRBD1 or TRBD2 may fit D (5 bases each). This CDR3 has 14 residues. CDR1 is DFQATT, CDR2 SNEGSKA, per germline (reference sequence). V was trimmed by 5 bases and J by 5 bases, leaving 19 bases between them. The CDR3 protein is CSAEYRGRTHEQYF. CDR3 nucleotides: TGCAGTGCTGAATACCGGGGCCGCACCCACGAGCAGTACTTC.

This clonotype was seen a few times. The rearrangement joins TRBV28 to TRBJ2-7; 14 bases fit TRBD2. The CDR3 runs 17 residues. Germline lookup yields CDR1 MDHEN and CDR2 SYDVKM. Losses at the gene ends were 4 bases for V and 1 base for J; bases not matched to a gene: 6. CDR3: CASSSTSGRVGSYEQYF. The CDR3 DNA follows: TGTGCCAGCAGTTCGACTAGCGGGAGGGTAGGGTCCTACGAGCAGTACTTC.

V is TRBV5-1 and J is TRBJ1-2; D may be TRBD1 (5 bases). Germline loops: CDR1 SGHRS, CDR2 YFSETQ. V was clipped by 0 bases and J by 8 bases, with 11 bases between them. The CDR3 totals 13 residues. CDR3 residues: CASSLEGEGGYTF. The CDR3 bases are TGCGCCAGCAGCTTGGAAGGGGAAGGGGGCTACACCTTC.

The gene calls are TRBV29-1 and TRBJ1-1, with D tentatively TRBD1 (5 bases). The CDR3 consists of 13 residues. Trimming shortened V by 6 bases and J by 0 bases, and 11 bases separated the two germline ends. Germline-derived CDR1 and CDR2 are SQVTM and ANQGSEA. As DNA, the CDR3 is TGCAGCGTCGGTGGACAAATGAACACTGAAGCTTTCTTT. Its protein product is CSVGGQMNTEAFF.

The genes are TRBV28 and TRBJ1-2, with D unresolved. Germline CDR1 MDHEN, CDR2 SYDVKM. Trimming took 2 bases from V and 5 from J, leaving 6 bases between them. CDR3 length equals 12 residues. This CDR3 is CASSLMSYGYTF. Here the CDR3 DNA reads TGTGCCAGCAGTTTAATGTCGTATGGCTACACCTTC.

The chain uses TRBV6-5 and TRBJ2-7; no clear D. The CDR3 runs 14 residues. The V and J ends lost 6 bases and 1 base respectively, with 13 bases between them. Germline CDR1 reads MNHEY; CDR2 reads SVGAGI. CDR3 nucleotide sequence: TGTGCCAGCAGCCCCATGGCAGTGTCCTACGAGCAGTACTTC. Its protein is CASSPMAVSYEQYF.

The CDR3 DNA is TGTGCCAGCAGCCGCCGGGACTACCCATACGAGCAGTACTTC. Translating it yields CASSRRDYPYEQYF. The V and J genes are TRBV3-1 and TRBJ2-7; TRBD2 aligns across 7 bases. Germline trimming cut 4 bases from V and 4 bases from J; bases unmatched to any gene: 7. CDR1 is LGHDT, CDR2 YNNKEL, per germline (reference sequence). This CDR3 comprises 14 residues.

The chain couples TRBV13 to TRBJ1-1; D not resolved. V gave up 3 bases and J gave up 4 bases, with 12 bases separating them. The CDR3 contains 14 residues. Germline V gene data show CDR1 as PRHDT and CDR2 as FYEKMQ (reference sequence). CDR3 in amino acids: CASSFSWGSTEAFF. CDR3 nucleotides: TGTGCCAGCAGCTTTAGTTGGGGTTCCACTGAAGCTTTCTTT.

The V call is TRBV20-1, the J call TRBJ1-1; D is ambiguous. The CDR3 sequence is 13 residues long. Deletions cut 1 base from V and 1 base from J, with 7 bases between. Germline-derived CDR1 and CDR2 are DFQATT and SNEGSKA (reference sequence). In DNA, the CDR3 is TGCAGTGCTAGAGGGACCTCGAACACTGAAGCTTTCTTT. Protein sequence: CSARGTSNTEAFF.

This clonotype was recorded a few times. V is TRBV28 and J is TRBJ1-2; D not resolved. Trimming left V 5 bases short and J 8 bases short, with 15 bases between. CDR1 and CDR2 (germline): MDHEN, SYDVKM. This CDR3 is 13 amino acids long. The CDR3 DNA reads as TGTGCCAGCAGTCCTTTAGGGAATGGAGGCTACACCTTC. Translated: CASSPLGNGGYTF.

This clonotype was recorded only once. The chain carries TRBV20-1 and TRBJ2-5; D is unclear. Germline V gives CDR1 DFQATT, CDR2 SNEGSKA (reference sequence). CDR3 length: 14 amino acids. CDR3 DNA: TGCGGCGGTATTGTGCTTTATTCAAAAGAGACCCAGTACTTC. Translation: CGGIVLYSKETQYF.

The gene calls are TRBV6-2 or TRBV6-3 and TRBJ1-1; the match to TRBD1 covers 9 bases. There are 13 residues in the CDR3. V lost 7 bases and J lost 7; bases outside the gene matches: 7. The germline V gene has CDR1 MNHEY and CDR2 SVGEGT. The CDR3 reads CASTYGTGYEAFF. CDR3 sequence (DNA): TGTGCCAGCACCTATGGGACAGGGTATGAAGCTTTCTTT.